This T cell receptor (beta chain) was sequenced for a study of spatial heterogeneity in lung cancer. At the level of the study: More beta-chain than alpha-chain sequences were consistently detected. Averaged across combinations, each unique TCR and UMI pairing appeared more than ten times in raw reads, which were uncorrected.

TCRdb re-called the 5' RACE reads with MiXCR, one entry per CDR3 protein. Among roughly 82,000 distinct CDR3 sequences listed, around 12% were seen once. This clonotype was counted a few times. V trimming: 4 bases; J trimming: 4 bases; junction bases outside the gene matches: 4. Germline CDR1 reads SGHNT; CDR2 reads YENEEA. There are 15 residues in the CDR3. The time point here: sample taken at primary tumor resection. Unsorted tumor, nontumor lung tissue or cryopreserved PBMC supplied the whole RNA. The V and J genes are TRBV11-3 and TRBJ2-7, with 13 nucleotides matching TRBD2. The source of this sequence is a male donor with early-stage non-small cell lung cancer. Sequences were derived from PBMCs, sampled at surgery. For the CDR3, the DNA is TGTGCCAGCAGCTCACTAGCGGGAGGGTCTTACGAGCAGTACTTC. Its protein is CASSSLAGGSYEQYF.